The rows below give T cell receptor beta chains drawn from one sample of a study of human T cells and chemical hapten exposure. TCRdb analysed the RACE reads with MiXCR anew, one entry per CDR3 protein. In the table there are 110,000 to 150,000 distinct CDR3 sequences, roughly 10% of which are singletons. The sequences come from whole blood, collected in connection with sensitization to the hapten diphenylcyclopropenone (DPC). Source of these receptors: a woman in her 50s with alopecia areata. Some clones in this sample may be carry-over from other donors' samples. The CDR3 runs from the conserved cysteine through the conserved F or W. Each record gives: V gene, clone size, D gene, J gene, CDR3 protein, CDR3 DNA. The D gene is left open where the match is weak. The listing skips clone size in some rows; elsewhere it reads once, few, many or a size class.

TRBV7-2,many,TRBD2,TRBJ2-7,CASAASGGYEQYF,TGTGCCAGCGCCGCGAGCGGGGGGTACGAGCAGTACTTC
TRBV3-1,-,-,TRBJ1-1,CASSQLMNTEAFF,TGTGCCAGCAGCCAACTCATGAACACTGAAGCTTTCTTT
TRBV19,once,-,TRBJ2-2,CASSIVGIQGGELFF,TGTGCCAGTAGTATAGTAGGGATCCAGGGCGGGGAGCTGTTTTTT
TRBV12-3/TRBV12-4,many,-,TRBJ1-1,CASSLNGGTEAFF,TGTGCCAGCAGTTTAAATGGGGGAACTGAAGCTTTCTTT
TRBV6-2/TRBV6-3,-,TRBD2,TRBJ2-1,CASSYSLLAGGYNEQFF,TGTGCCAGCAGTTACTCCCTACTAGCGGGAGGTTACAATGAGCAGTTCTTC
TRBV28,-,TRBD1,TRBJ1-2,CASRSTGTGNYGYTF,TGTGCCAGCAGATCTACCGGGACAGGGAACTATGGCTACACCTTC
TRBV18,-,TRBD2,TRBJ2-7,CASSSGTSGRAYEQYF,TGTGCCAGCTCATCGGGAACTAGCGGGAGGGCCTACGAGCAGTACTTC
TRBV12-3/TRBV12-4,-,-,TRBJ2-7,CASSSRSGQYF,TGTGCCAGCAGTTCTCGGTCCGGGCAGTACTTC
TRBV28,few,TRBD2,TRBJ2-1,CASVVASGSLSEQFF,TGTGCCAGCGTGGTAGCTAGCGGGAGCCTAAGTGAGCAGTTCTTC
TRBV12-3/TRBV12-4,few,-,TRBJ2-7,CASSFYDEQYF,TGTGCCAGCAGTTTTTATGACGAGCAGTACTTC
TRBV20-1,few,-,TRBJ2-3,CSALPVAGLDTQYF,TGCAGTGCGCTACCGGTGGCTGGGCTAGATACGCAGTATTTT
TRBV10-3,once,-,TRBJ2-3,CAISESVTSTDTQYF,TGTGCCATCAGTGAGTCGGTCACTAGCACAGATACGCAGTATTTT
TRBV11-3,many,-,TRBJ2-3,CASSSRREASTDTQYF,TGTGCCAGCAGCTCTCGGAGGGAGGCTAGCACAGATACGCAGTATTTT
TRBV30,many,-,TRBJ1-1,CAWMTQNTEAFF,TGTGCCTGGATGACCCAGAACACTGAAGCTTTCTTT
TRBV7-3,-,-,TRBJ2-3,CASSFHSKDTQYF,TGTGCCAGCAGCTTCCACAGTAAGGATACGCAGTATTTT
TRBV20-1,few,-,TRBJ2-6,CSARPEGQQYSGANVLTF,TGCAGTGCTAGGCCGGAGGGACAACAATACTCTGGGGCCAACGTCCTGACTTTC
TRBV25-1,few,-,TRBJ2-1,CASSLDYNHNEQFF,TGTGCCAGCAGTCTGGACTACAACCACAATGAGCAGTTCTTC
TRBV28,once,-,TRBJ2-7,CASSFRGFLVEQYF,TGTGCCAGCAGTTTTAGGGGGTTTTTGGTCGAGCAGTACTTC
TRBV10-3,-,-,TRBJ2-4,CAISGLPGDIQYF,TGTGCCATCAGTGGTCTCCCCGGGGACATTCAGTACTTC
TRBV20-1,-,TRBD2,TRBJ2-5,CSARAAGGEETQYF,TGCAGTGCTAGAGCGGCGGGAGGGGAGGAGACCCAGTACTTC
TRBV19,-,TRBD2,TRBJ2-1,CASRNKPGLVPHEQFF,TGTGCCAGTAGAAACAAACCGGGACTAGTACCCCATGAGCAGTTCTTC
TRBV10-3,many,-,TRBJ2-6,CAISDWDSGANVLTF,TGTGCCATCAGTGATTGGGACTCTGGGGCCAACGTCCTGACTTTC
TRBV12-3/TRBV12-4,few,TRBD1,TRBJ2-2,CASSLPGQGAGELFF,TGTGCCAGCAGTCTCCCGGGACAGGGGGCCGGGGAGCTGTTTTTT
TRBV28,few,TRBD1,TRBJ2-1,CASSHDRGRGNEQFF,TGTGCCAGCAGTCACGACAGGGGAAGGGGAAATGAGCAGTTCTTC